This TCR beta chain was documented in a study of T cell responses to AZD1222 COVID-19 vaccine. Regarding the study as a whole: Increases in Spike-specific TCR breadth and depth were seen after two AZD1222 doses. Among those given AZD1222, only five or six were seropositive at baseline. Donors in the cohort were predominantly white British and more often female, and clonal diversity was possibly underestimated.

With regard to this clone: Its target is unknown.

TCRdb keeps only in-frame clones here, not all; method: immunoSEQ multiplex PCR. This table holds fewer than 200,000 clones, roughly nine tenths found once. Analyses pooled second doses at about 4 or about 12 weeks. From germline, CDR1 is WSHSY and CDR2 SAAADI. The CDR3 extends over 15 amino acids. V lost 2 bases and J lost 5; bases outside the gene matches: 2. The sequence was obtained from an adult who received the AZD1222 COVID-19 vaccine. V usage is TRBV10-2 and J usage is TRBJ2-5, with TRBD2 matching 13 bases. Material: peripheral blood, obtained 28 days after the second AZD1222 dose. The CDR3 DNA follows: TGCGCCAGCAGTGAGGGGACTAGCGGGACTGAGACCCAGTACTTC. The encoded protein is CASSEGTSGTETQYF.